This entry lists 25 T cell receptor beta chains sequenced from one sample in a study of CD8+ T cells in alopecia areata. Reverse transcribed after extraction, RNA yielded cDNA as the sequencing template. Clones were sequenced by immunoSEQ multiplex PCR, and TCRdb holds only the in-frame ones, with some missing. The repertoire holds thousands of clones, less than 75% seen once, with approximately 21% in the top ten. Those with alopecia areata gave lesional scalp punch biopsies and peripheral blood. Sequenced material: skin, taken at week 0. These TCRs come from a human donor with alopecia areata.

In the case of this clone: The junction departs from germline at one end; a sequencing error may be responsible. The chain joins TRBV5-1 to TRBJ2-2, with D perhaps TRBD1 (5 bases). The CDR3 is 15 residues long. Germline-derived CDR1 and CDR2 are SGHRS and YFSETQ. The CDR3 nucleotides are TGTGCCAGCAGCTTCCAGGGTTCCCGCACCGGGGAGCTGTTTTTT. This translates into CASSFQGSRTGELFF.

This clone has only a few counts. J is TRBJ2-7 and V is TRBV9; 9 bases line up with TRBD2. V lost 2 bases, J lost 3 bases, and 3 bases stayed unmatched. From germline, CDR1 is SGDLS and CDR2 YYNGEE. The CDR3 loop spans 14 amino acids. CDR3 residues: CASSVEAGGYEQYF. For the CDR3, the DNA is TGTGCCAGCAGCGTTGAAGCGGGGGGCTACGAGCAGTACTTC. The full variable domain, completed using reference TRBV9 and TRBJ2-7, is DSGVTQTPKHLITATGQRVTLRCSPRSGDLSVYWYQQSLDQGLQFLIQYYNGEERAKGNILERFSAQQFPDLHSELNLSSLELGDSALYFCASSVEAGGYEQYFGPGTRLTVT.

By share, this clone ranks as medium-sized. This chain connects TRBV7-9 to TRBJ2-7; D call uncertain. The V gene's germline CDR1 is SEHNR and CDR2 FQNEAQ (reference sequence). This CDR3 comprises 12 residues. Trimming cost V 1 base and J 3 bases, with 4 bases left between them. The CDR3 is CASSLGVYEQYF. The CDR3 DNA sequence: TGTGCCAGCAGCTTAGGGGTCTACGAGCAGTACTTC.

The gene calls are TRBV10-3 and TRBJ1-5; D not certain. Germline V gives CDR1 ENHRY, CDR2 SYGVKD. The V end lost 3 bases, the J end lost 0 bases, and 9 bases lay between the germline ends. The CDR3 runs to 15 residues. The CDR3 loop reads CAISDSEYSNQPQHF. The CDR3 DNA sequence: TGTGCCATCAGTGATTCTGAATATAGCAATCAGCCCCAGCATTTT.

This chain connects TRBV5-1 to TRBJ2-6; 8 bases align to TRBD1. With 4 bases clipped from V and 0 bases from J, the junction kept 12 bases outside the gene matches. Germline V gives CDR1 SGHRS, CDR2 YFSETQ. The length of the CDR3 is 19 residues. CDR3 bases: TGCGCCAGCAGCCCGCGGCAGGGGGCCTTCCTCTCTGGGGCCAACGTCCTGACTTTC. This translates into CASSPRQGAFLSGANVLTF. Looking up the rest from reference TRBV5-1 and TRBJ2-6 gives the full variable domain: KAGVTQTPRYLIKTRGQQVTLSCSPISGHRSVSWYQQTPGQGLQFLFEYFSETQRNKGNFPGRFSGRQFSNSRSEMNVSTLELGDSALYLCASSPRQGAFLSGANVLTFGAGSRLTVL.

This chain joins TRBV7-8 and TRBJ2-1, with D perhaps given as TRBD1 or TRBD2 (5 bases each). Trimming stripped 3 bases from V and 8 bases from J, with 23 bases between. This CDR3 has 17 amino acids. Germline values: CDR1 SGHVS, CDR2 FQNEAQ. CDR3 protein: CASSLRGTGQVGDEQFF. The CDR3 DNA reads TGTGCCAGCAGCTTGAGGGGAACAGGCCAGGTCGGCGATGAGCAGTTCTTC. The full variable domain, rest sourced from reference TRBV7-8 and TRBJ2-1, is GAGVSQSPRYKVAKRGQDVALRCDPISGHVSLFWYQQALGQGPEFLTYFQNEAQLDKSGLPSDRFFAERPEGSVSTLKIQRTQQEDSAVYLCASSLRGTGQVGDEQFFGPGTRLTVL.

V is TRBV30 and J is TRBJ2-5; the D is unclear. The last part of the DNA fits TRBJ2-7 better; the J call may be wrong. The germline V gene has CDR1 GTSNPN and CDR2 SVGIG (reference sequence). The CDR3 extends over 14 amino acids. The CDR3 DNA reads TGTGCCTGGAGTGTGGGGTCAGGAGCCTACGAGCAGTACTTC. Protein: CAWSVGSGAYEQYF.

The chain has TRBV4-2 and TRBJ2-7; weak D call: TRBD2 (6 bases). The CDR3 contains 15 residues. The V end lost 0 bases, the J end lost 4 bases, and 13 bases lay between the germline ends. Looked up from germline, CDR1 is LGHNA and CDR2 is YNFKEQ. The CDR3 coding sequence is TGTGCCAGCAGCCAAGATGGCGGAGGGGATTACGAGCAGTACTTC. Protein sequence: CASSQDGGGDYEQYF.

The chain has TRBV7-2 and TRBJ2-7, with D possibly matching TRBD1 (6 bases). This CDR3 has 11 residues. CDR1 SGHTA and CDR2 FQGNSA come from the germline V gene. With 5 bases removed from V and 9 bases from J, the gap between germline ends came to 11 bases. The CDR3 loop is CASSVQGGQYF. The CDR3 coding sequence is TGTGCCAGCAGCGTACAGGGCGGGCAGTACTTC.

This clone was found a few times. J is TRBJ1-1 and V is TRBV5-5; D may be TRBD1 (6 bases). The germline V and J ends were trimmed by 1 base and 2 bases, with 24 bases remaining between them. Germline loops: CDR1 SGHKS, CDR2 YYEKEE (reference sequence). The CDR3 loop spans 19 amino acids. The CDR3 spells CASSLRTAHFLRANTEAFF. CDR3 in DNA: TGTGCCAGCAGCTTGAGGACAGCCCACTTCCTTCGGGCAAACACTGAAGCTTTCTTT. The full variable domain, in which reference TRBV5-5 and TRBJ1-1 provide the parts outside the CDR3, is DAGVTQSPTHLIKTRGQQVTLRCSPISGHKSVSWYQQVLGQGPQFIFQYYEKEERGRGNFPDRFSARQFPNYSSELNVNALLLGDSALYLCASSLRTAHFLRANTEAFFGQGTRLTVV.

The chain links TRBV7-2 to TRBJ2-5; TRBD2 aligns across 9 bases. Germline CDR1 is SGHTA and CDR2 is FQGNSA. Losses at the gene ends were 5 bases for V and 1 base for J; bases not matched to a gene: 11. The CDR3 contains 17 residues. DNA for the CDR3: TGTGCCAGCAGCCAAGGAGCGGGGGGCAGTGCCCAAGAGACCCAGTACTTC. It specifies CASSQGAGGSAQETQYF.

In DNA, the CDR3 is TGTGCCAGCTTGAGGGGTCTAAATGAGCAGTTCTTC. It codes for CASLRGLNEQFF. The V and J genes are TRBV5-8 and TRBJ2-1; perhaps D is TRBD1 or TRBD2 (5 bases each). CDR1 and CDR2 from the germline V gene are SGHTS and YDEGEE. The CDR3 is made up of 12 amino acids. V lost 7 bases, J lost 7 bases, and 12 bases lay in between. Variable domain in full (rest from reference TRBV5-8 and TRBJ2-1): EAGVTQSPTHLIKTRGQQATLRCSPISGHTSVYWYQQALGLGLQFLLWYDEGEERNRGNFPPRFSGRQFPNYSSELNVNALELEDSALYLCASLRGLNEQFFGPGTRLTVL.

The rearrangement links TRBV5-1 to TRBJ2-4; TRBD1 agrees at 8 bases. Germline assignment: CDR1 SGHRS and CDR2 YFSETQ. V was pared by 0 bases and J by 0 bases, with 5 bases of the junction left unmatched. The CDR3 has 17 amino acids. CDR3 coding DNA: TGCGCCAGCAGCTTGGACGGGACAGGCTTAGCCAAAAACATTCAGTACTTC. The encoded protein is CASSLDGTGLAKNIQYF.

V usage is TRBV5-1 and J usage is TRBJ1-2; D not certain. V was shortened by 0 bases and J by 7 bases, with 7 bases between the two germline ends. This CDR3 spans 12 amino acids. Germline-derived CDR1 and CDR2 are SGHRS and YFSETQ. CDR3 region: CASSLGKAGYTF. The DNA of the CDR3 is TGCGCCAGCAGCTTGGGAAAAGCTGGCTACACCTTC.

J is TRBJ1-3 and V is TRBV5-1; D remains ambiguous. The germline CDR1 and CDR2 sequences are SGHRS and YFSETQ. The V and J ends lost 2 bases and 3 bases respectively, with 12 bases between them. The CDR3 extends over 15 amino acids. The CDR3 sequence is CASSLKGVNGNTIYF. The CDR3 DNA reads as TGCGCCAGCAGCTTAAAGGGTGTTAATGGAAACACCATATATTTT.

This clone appeared a few times. The V gene is TRBV19, the J gene TRBJ1-1, with D possibly TRBD1 on 5 matching bases. The CDR3 is 14 residues long. Trimming shortened V by 3 bases and J by 0 bases, and 8 bases separated the two germline ends. Germline assignment: CDR1 LNHDA and CDR2 SQIVND (reference sequence). The CDR3 DNA reads TGTGCCAGTAGTATGGGGCGTTTGAACACTGAAGCTTTCTTT. This encodes CASSMGRLNTEAFF.

The gene calls are TRBV13 and TRBJ2-1; 7 bases agree with TRBD1. CDR1 and CDR2 from the germline V gene are PRHDT and FYEKMQ (reference sequence). V was clipped by 2 bases and J by 0 bases; unmatched bases: 16. CDR3 length: 20 amino acids. The CDR3 nucleotides read TGTGCCAGCAGCTTAAGCTCAACAGGGGTGTTATCGGGCTCCTACAATGAGCAGTTCTTC. Its translation is CASSLSSTGVLSGSYNEQFF.

CDR3 region: CASSSRSTEAFF. CDR3 coding DNA: TGTGCCAGCAGCTCCCGTAGTACTGAAGCTTTCTTT. The J gene is TRBJ1-1, the V gene TRBV7-2; unclear D gene. Germline V gene sequence: CDR1 SGHTA, CDR2 FQGNSA. Trimming pared 4 bases from V and 5 bases from J, leaving 8 bases between. This CDR3 is 12 amino acids long.

The chain carries TRBV19 and TRBJ2-7, with 8 positions matching TRBD1. The V and J ends lost 3 bases and 5 bases, in that order; junction bases with no gene match: 9. The CDR3 has 15 amino acids. Germline V gene data show CDR1 as LNHDA and CDR2 as SQIVND (reference sequence). CDR3 loop: CASSIVQGATHEQYF. The CDR3 DNA reads TGTGCCAGTAGTATCGTCCAGGGGGCAACCCACGAGCAGTACTTC.

This chain uses TRBV6-1 with TRBJ1-1, with 9 bases that match TRBD1. The CDR3 sequence is 15 residues long. V shed 5 bases and J 3 bases; nucleotides not matched to a gene: 7. Per germline, CDR1 MNHNS and CDR2 SASEGT. Here the CDR3 DNA reads TGTGCCAGCAGTTCCCCCGACAGGGGGGACACTGAAGCTTTCTTT. Translating gives CASSSPDRGDTEAFF.

This clone appeared a single time. The rearrangement links TRBV7-2 to TRBJ1-5, with D uncertain. Germline V CDR1 and CDR2: SGHTA, FQGNSA. The CDR3 consists of 13 residues. V gave up 4 bases and J gave up 4 bases, with 8 bases separating them. The CDR3 loop is CASSWSKNQPQHF. CDR3 nucleotide sequence: TGTGCCAGCAGCTGGAGTAAAAATCAGCCCCAGCATTTT.

The rearrangement links TRBV10-3 to TRBJ1-6; D gene ambiguous. The V end lost 5 bases, the J end lost 1 base, and 6 bases lay between the germline ends. The germline V gene has CDR1 ENHRY and CDR2 SYGVKD. The CDR3 contains 14 residues. The CDR3 loop reads CAISWTSYNSPLHF. DNA for the CDR3: TGTGCCATCAGTTGGACGTCCTATAATTCACCCCTCCACTTT.

V usage is TRBV7-9 and J usage is TRBJ1-1; a weak D match, TRBD1 (5 bases). Germline-derived CDR1 and CDR2 are SEHNR and FQNEAQ (reference sequence). The CDR3 consists of 14 residues. V was cut by 8 bases and J by 1 base, with 14 bases left in between. In nucleotides, the CDR3 is TGTGCCAGCGCGGATCAGGGAGGGAACACTGAAGCTTTCTTT. Translation gives CASADQGGNTEAFF.

The chain is built from TRBV7-2 and TRBJ2-1; tentatively, D is TRBD1 (6 bases). V was cut by 6 bases and J by 0 bases, with 12 bases left in between. The CDR3 spans 15 residues. The germline CDR1 and CDR2 sequences are SGHTA and FQGNSA. CDR3 region: CASRRTGSSYNEQFF. The CDR3 bases are TGTGCCAGCAGACGTACAGGGAGCTCCTACAATGAGCAGTTCTTC.

The chain links TRBV19 to TRBJ2-3, with D possibly called TRBD1 or TRBD2 (6 bases each). Germline V CDR1 and CDR2: LNHDA, SQIVND (reference sequence). The V gene lost 0 bases and the J gene lost 2 bases, with 12 bases spanning the gap. The CDR3 consists of 16 residues. The CDR3 protein is CASSIEYGGNTDTQYF. CDR3 sequence (DNA): TGTGCCAGTAGTATAGAATACGGGGGCAACACAGATACGCAGTATTTT. The variable domain in full, completed from reference TRBV19 and TRBJ2-3, reads DGGITQSPKYLFRKEGQNVTLSCEQNLNHDAMYWYRQDPGQGLRLIYYSQIVNDFQKGDIAEGYSVSREKKESFPLTVTSAQKNPTAFYLCASSIEYGGNTDTQYFGPGTRLTVL.